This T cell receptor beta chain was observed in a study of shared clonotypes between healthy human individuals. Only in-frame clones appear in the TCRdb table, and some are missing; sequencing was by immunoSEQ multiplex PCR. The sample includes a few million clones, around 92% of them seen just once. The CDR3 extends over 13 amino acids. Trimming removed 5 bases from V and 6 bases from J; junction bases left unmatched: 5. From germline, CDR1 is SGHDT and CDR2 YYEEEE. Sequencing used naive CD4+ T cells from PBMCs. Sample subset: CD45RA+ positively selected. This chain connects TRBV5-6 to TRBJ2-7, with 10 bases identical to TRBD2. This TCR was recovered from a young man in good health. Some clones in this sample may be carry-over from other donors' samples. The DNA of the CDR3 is TGTGCCAGCAGGGTAGCGGGAGGAGGCGAGCAGTACTTC. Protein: CASRVAGGGEQYF.